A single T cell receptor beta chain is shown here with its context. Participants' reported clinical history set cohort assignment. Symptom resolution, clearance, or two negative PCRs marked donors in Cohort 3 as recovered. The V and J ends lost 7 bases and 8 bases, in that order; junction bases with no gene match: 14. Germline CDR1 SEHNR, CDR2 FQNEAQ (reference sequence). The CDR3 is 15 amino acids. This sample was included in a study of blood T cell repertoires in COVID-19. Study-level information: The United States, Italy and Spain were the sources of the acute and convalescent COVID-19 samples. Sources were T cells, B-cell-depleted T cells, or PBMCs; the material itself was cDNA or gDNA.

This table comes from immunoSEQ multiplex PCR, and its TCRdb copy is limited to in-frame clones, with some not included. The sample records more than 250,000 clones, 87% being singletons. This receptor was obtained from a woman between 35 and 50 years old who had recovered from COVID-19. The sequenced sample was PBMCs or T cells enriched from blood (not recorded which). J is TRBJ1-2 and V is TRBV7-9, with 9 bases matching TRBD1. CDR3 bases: TGTGCCAGCACCTTGGATCCACAGGGGGCAAGCGGCTACACCTTC. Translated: CASTLDPQGASGYTF.